This T cell receptor (beta chain) stems from a study of cytomegalovirus exposure and HLA in healthy donors. Study results and limitations: Owing to their indistinguishability, certain V segments, notably TRBV6-2 and TRBV6-3, were excluded. DRB1 had the most TCR associations and HLA-C the fewest, a later analysis found, with rates varying by HLA locus.

The J segment lost 7 bases and the V segment lost 0 bases, leaving 11 bases of the junction unmatched. The CDR3 length is 17 residues. Germline V gene sequence: CDR1 LGHNA, CDR2 YNFKEQ. Use of 60 Vbeta and 13 Jbeta primers characterized the PCR. Method: immunoSEQ multiplex PCR; TCRdb's copy keeps in-frame clones and lacks some. The repertoire holds roughly 97,000 clones, with roughly 76% as singletons. On this clone itself: No antigen is known for it.

The source is a man aged 40-50 years in good health and CMV-seronegative. The sample was PBMCs. The chain has TRBV4-2 and TRBJ2-3, with 9 nucleotides matching TRBD2. The CDR3 sequence is CASSQDFGGGALNTQYF. The CDR3 DNA is TGTGCCAGCAGCCAAGATTTCGGCGGGGGGGCCCTGAATACGCAGTATTTT.